These 18 T cell receptor beta chains came from one sample sequenced in a study of T-cell reconstitution after alpha-beta-depleted transplantation in children. Unique molecular identifiers were incorporated into the prepared TCRbeta library. Via MiXCR, TCRdb re-called the PCR reads, giving one row per CDR3 protein. This table has about 980,000 distinct CDR3 sequences, roughly 29% appearing once. The sequenced sample was PBMCs, mostly from graft donor cells, obtained 360 days after TCRalphabeta/CD19-depleted stem cell transplant. Source of these receptors: a boy younger than two who had a stem cell transplant for SCID, so the T cells may come from the graft donor.

This clonotype has just a few counts. The V and J genes are TRBV12-3 or TRBV12-4 and TRBJ1-5; 12 positions match TRBD1. Trimming removed 2 bases from V and 7 bases from J; junction bases left unmatched: 9. The CDR3 spans 17 residues. The CDR3 loop is CASSLKGTGGAYQPQHF. In nucleotides, the CDR3 is TGTGCCAGCAGTTTAAAGGGGACAGGGGGCGCTTACCAGCCCCAGCATTTT.

In this sample, this clonotype turned up a few times. V usage is TRBV7-3 and J usage is TRBJ2-4; the match to TRBD2 covers 9 bases. The V gene's germline CDR1 is SGHTA and CDR2 FQGTGA. This CDR3 spans 15 amino acids. V gave up 2 bases and J gave up 8 bases; unmatched junction bases: 7. CDR3 amino acids: CASSLSGLALDIQYF. DNA for the CDR3: TGTGCCAGCAGCTTATCCGGACTAGCGTTGGACATTCAGTACTTC.

This clonotype has more than one count but fewer than ten. The chain has TRBV28 and TRBJ2-7; possibly TRBD1 or TRBD2 for D (6 bases each). Trimming removed 6 bases from V and 3 bases from J, with 12 bases in between. Germline CDR1 is MDHEN and CDR2 is SYDVKM. The CDR3 has 13 residues. CDR3 sequence reads: CASRGGGHYEQYF. CDR3 sequence (DNA): TGTGCCAGCAGGGGGGGCGGACACTACGAGCAGTACTTC.

The gene calls are TRBV4-2 and TRBJ2-1, with 11 positions matching TRBD2. Germline trimming cut 2 bases from V and 3 bases from J; bases unmatched to any gene: 3. The CDR3 covers 16 residues. Looked up from germline, CDR1 is LGHNA and CDR2 is YNFKEQ. The CDR3 loop is CASSQQLAGVYNEQFF. CDR3 DNA: TGTGCCAGCAGCCAACAACTAGCGGGGGTCTACAATGAGCAGTTCTTC.

This clonotype turned up a few times. The gene calls are TRBV12-3 or TRBV12-4 and TRBJ2-1; TRBD2 aligns across 8 bases. The CDR3 is 15 residues long. The V gene end was trimmed by 5 bases and the J gene end by 5 bases; junction bases not matched to a gene: 8. The CDR3 loop reads CASSLGGAENNEQFF. The CDR3 DNA is TGTGCCAGCAGTCTCGGGGGGGCCGAGAACAATGAGCAGTTCTTC.

The genes are TRBV12-3 or TRBV12-4 and TRBJ2-2, with TRBD2 identical over 11 bases. This CDR3 is 17 amino acids long. Trimming took 1 base from V and 5 from J; bases not matched to a gene: 6. The CDR3 loop is CASSLVTSGGRTGELFF. DNA for the CDR3: TGTGCCAGCAGTTTAGTCACTAGCGGGGGACGGACCGGGGAGCTGTTTTTT.

This clonotype was detected a few times. V usage is TRBV5-6 and J usage is TRBJ1-2, with TRBD1 identical over 8 bases. CDR1 is SGHDT, CDR2 YYEEEE, per germline. The CDR3 spans 15 residues. With V trimmed by 0 bases and J by 4 bases, 5 bases remained unmatched. The CDR3 reads CASSLAGQGIYGYTF. For the CDR3, the DNA is TGTGCCAGCAGCTTGGCTGGACAGGGAATCTATGGCTACACCTTC. The variable domain in full, completed from reference TRBV5-6 and TRBJ1-2, reads DAGVTQSPTHLIKTRGQQVTLRCSPKSGHDTVSWYQQALGQGPQFIFQYYEEEERQRGNFPDRFSGHQFPNYSSELNVNALLLGDSALYLCASSLAGQGIYGYTFGSGTRLTVV.

J is TRBJ1-1 and V is TRBV20-1, with D tentatively TRBD1 (6 bases). CDR1 and CDR2 from the germline V gene are DFQATT and SNEGSKA (reference sequence). This CDR3 contains 16 residues. V shed 0 bases and J shed 0 bases, with 14 bases lying between them. The CDR3 reads CSARDPKRGMNTEAFF. CDR3 DNA: TGCAGTGCTAGAGATCCGAAAAGGGGGATGAACACTGAAGCTTTCTTT.

The chain uses TRBV7-3 and TRBJ2-1; tentatively, D is TRBD2 (6 bases). Germline V gene lookup returns CDR1 SGHTA and CDR2 FQGTGA. The CDR3 is made up of 15 amino acids. V was cut by 4 bases and J by 4 bases, with 14 bases left in between. For the CDR3, the DNA is TGTGCCAGCAGCTATACCTCAAGCGGGTACAATGAGCAGTTCTTC. This gives the protein CASSYTSSGYNEQFF. The full variable domain, with the rest looked up from reference TRBV7-3 and TRBJ2-1, is GAGVSQTPSNKVTEKGKYVELRCDPISGHTALYWYRQSLGQGPEFLIYFQGTGAADDSGLPNDRFFAVRPEGSVSTLKIQRTERGDSAVYLCASSYTSSGYNEQFFGPGTRLTVL.

The chain is built from TRBV6-5 and TRBJ2-5; TRBD2 agrees at 8 bases. The J segment lost 4 bases and the V segment lost 0 bases, leaving 1 base of the junction unmatched. The CDR3 runs to 14 residues. Germline assignment: CDR1 MNHEY and CDR2 SVGAGI. The CDR3 spells CASSYSGLGETQYF. The CDR3 coding sequence is TGTGCCAGCAGTTACTCGGGACTAGGAGAGACCCAGTACTTC.

The chain is built from TRBV4-1 and TRBJ2-7, with 10 bases aligning to TRBD2. The CDR3 has 18 residues. Germline assignment: CDR1 MGHRA and CDR2 YSYEKL. J was trimmed by 0 bases and V by 4 bases; bases with no gene match: 12. Here the CDR3 DNA reads TGCGCCAGCAGCCTGCCTAGCGGGGGCTCACCATACTCCTACGAGCAGTACTTC. Its protein is CASSLPSGGSPYSYEQYF.

In its sample, this clonotype was seen once. The V call is TRBV24-1, the J call TRBJ1-1; D gene ambiguous. V was pared by 7 bases and J by 0 bases, with 11 bases between. The CDR3 runs to 14 residues. Germline CDR1 KGHDR, CDR2 SFDVKD. Here the CDR3 DNA reads TGTGCCACCAGAGGACTGGGGATGAACACTGAAGCTTTCTTT. This gives the protein CATRGLGMNTEAFF.

The sample holds a few counts of this clonotype. CDR3 loop: CSASHGGPVTDTQYF. In DNA, the CDR3 is TGCAGTGCTAGCCACGGGGGGCCTGTCACAGATACGCAGTATTTT. This sequence joins TRBV20-1 and TRBJ2-3; a possible D gene is TRBD2 (7 bases). Germline CDR1 is DFQATT and CDR2 is SNEGSKA (reference sequence). The length of the CDR3 is 15 residues. V lost 3 bases and J 2 bases, leaving 15 bases between the germline ends.

CDR3 protein: CASSKLTEAFF. The CDR3 nucleotides are TGTGCCAGCAGTAAGCTCACTGAAGCTTTCTTT. This sequence joins TRBV12-3 or TRBV12-4 and TRBJ1-1; no reliable D call. There are 11 residues in the CDR3. V lost 5 bases and J 4 bases, leaving 5 bases between the germline ends.

The sample holds a few counts of this clonotype. The V gene is TRBV11-2, the J gene TRBJ1-5; D is ambiguous. CDR3 size: 13 residues. V was shortened by 2 bases and J by 9 bases, with 11 bases between the two germline ends. Germline-derived CDR1 and CDR2 are SGHAT and FQNNGV. The CDR3 bases are TGTGCCAGCAGCTTATACGACACGGCGCCCCAGCATTTT. It is translated as CASSLYDTAPQHF.

J is TRBJ2-7 and V is TRBV29-1; D may be TRBD1 (6 bases). CDR1 is SQVTM and CDR2 is ANQGSEA in the germline V gene. Trimming took 5 bases from V and 0 from J, leaving 14 bases between them. The CDR3 length is 14 residues. The CDR3 nucleotides read TGCAGCGTTCGATTACAGGGCCTCTCCTACGAGCAGTACTTC. Translated, it gives CSVRLQGLSYEQYF.

The chain uses TRBV7-9 and TRBJ2-3; 11 bases fit TRBD2. This CDR3 is 17 amino acids long. The V segment lost 5 bases and the J segment 6 bases; nucleotides outside the gene matches: 13. Germline loops: CDR1 SEHNR, CDR2 FQNEAQ (reference sequence). DNA for the CDR3: TGTGCCAGCAGCCACCCCGAAGGACTAGCGGGCATCGATACGCAGTATTTT. Protein product: CASSHPEGLAGIDTQYF. Full variable domain (rest looked up from reference TRBV7-9 and TRBJ2-3): DTGVSQNPRHKITKRGQNVTFRCDPISEHNRLYWYRQTLGQGPEFLTYFQNEAQLEKSRLLSDRFSAERPKGSFSTLEIQRTEQGDSAMYLCASSHPEGLAGIDTQYFGPGTRLTVL.

The rearrangement joins TRBV24-1 to TRBJ2-2; D gene unclear. The V end was cut by 3 bases, the J end by 5 bases, with 12 bases between. Germline V gene data show CDR1 as KGHDR and CDR2 as SFDVKD. This CDR3 has 15 amino acids. The CDR3 region has the DNA TGTGCCACCAGTGATCTAGGACCGGCTACCGGGGAGCTGTTTTTT. This encodes CATSDLGPATGELFF.